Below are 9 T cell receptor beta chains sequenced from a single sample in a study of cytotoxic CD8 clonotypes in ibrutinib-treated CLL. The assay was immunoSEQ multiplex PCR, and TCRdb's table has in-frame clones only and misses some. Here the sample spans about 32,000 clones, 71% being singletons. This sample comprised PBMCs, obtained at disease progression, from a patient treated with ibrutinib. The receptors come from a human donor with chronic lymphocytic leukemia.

CDR3 sequence (DNA): TGTGCCAGCAGTGAGGGGGTAAAACTGTTTTTT. Translating gives CASSEGVKLFF. V gene TRBV25-1 combines with J gene TRBJ1-4; maybe TRBD1 (5 bases). The V gene's germline CDR1 is MGHDK and CDR2 SYGVNS. The CDR3 totals 11 residues. V shed 3 bases and J shed 10 bases, with 6 bases lying between them.

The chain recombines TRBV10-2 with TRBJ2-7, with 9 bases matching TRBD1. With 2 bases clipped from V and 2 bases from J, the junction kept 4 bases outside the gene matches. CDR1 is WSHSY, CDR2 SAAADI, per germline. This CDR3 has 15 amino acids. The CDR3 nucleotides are TGCGCCAGCAGTGAGGAATGGGACAGGGCCTACGAGCAGTACTTC. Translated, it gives CASSEEWDRAYEQYF.

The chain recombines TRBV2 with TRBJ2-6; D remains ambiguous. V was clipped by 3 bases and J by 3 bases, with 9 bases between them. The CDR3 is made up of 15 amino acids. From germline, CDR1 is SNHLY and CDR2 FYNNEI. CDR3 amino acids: CASSEVGGGANVLTF. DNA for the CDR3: TGTGCCAGCAGTGAGGTTGGCGGTGGGGCCAACGTCCTGACTTTC.

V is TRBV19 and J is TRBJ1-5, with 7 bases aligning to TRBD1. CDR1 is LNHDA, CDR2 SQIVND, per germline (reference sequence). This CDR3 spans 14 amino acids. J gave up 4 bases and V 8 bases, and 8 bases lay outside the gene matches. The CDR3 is CASYPGQLNQPQHF. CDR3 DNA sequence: TGTGCCAGTTATCCGGGACAGTTGAATCAGCCCCAGCATTTT.

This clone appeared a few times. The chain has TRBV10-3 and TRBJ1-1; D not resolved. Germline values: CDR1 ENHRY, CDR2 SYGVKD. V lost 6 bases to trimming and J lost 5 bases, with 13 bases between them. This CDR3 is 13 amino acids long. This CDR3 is CAIRTPSGTEAFF. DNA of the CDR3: TGTGCCATCAGGACACCATCGGGGACTGAAGCTTTCTTT.

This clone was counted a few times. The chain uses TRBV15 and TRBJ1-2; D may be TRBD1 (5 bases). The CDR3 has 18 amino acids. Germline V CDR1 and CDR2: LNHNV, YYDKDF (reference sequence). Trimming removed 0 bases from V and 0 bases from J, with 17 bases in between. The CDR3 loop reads CATSRDMGGLRANYGYTF. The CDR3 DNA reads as TGTGCCACCAGCAGAGATATGGGGGGTTTACGAGCTAACTATGGCTACACCTTC.

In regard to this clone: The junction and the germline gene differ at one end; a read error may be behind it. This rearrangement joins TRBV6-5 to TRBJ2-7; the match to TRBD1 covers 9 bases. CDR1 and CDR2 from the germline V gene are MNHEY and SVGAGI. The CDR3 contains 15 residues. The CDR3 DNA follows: TGTGCCAGCAGGTCATCCGGGACAGGGTCCTCCGAGCAGTACTTC. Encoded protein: CASRSSGTGSSEQYF.

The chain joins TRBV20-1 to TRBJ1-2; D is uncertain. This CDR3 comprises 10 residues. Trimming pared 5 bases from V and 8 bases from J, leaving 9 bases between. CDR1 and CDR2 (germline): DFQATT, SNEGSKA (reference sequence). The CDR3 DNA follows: TGCAGTGCTGAGACCGGGGGCTACACCTTC. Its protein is CSAETGGYTF.

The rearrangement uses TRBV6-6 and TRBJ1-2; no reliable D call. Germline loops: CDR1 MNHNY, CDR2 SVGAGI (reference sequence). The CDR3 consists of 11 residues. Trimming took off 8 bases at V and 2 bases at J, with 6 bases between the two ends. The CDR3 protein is CASLANYGYTF. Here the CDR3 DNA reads TGTGCCAGCCTAGCGAACTATGGCTACACCTTC.